This TCR beta chain was observed in a study of spatial heterogeneity in lung cancer. Study conclusions and caveats: At resection, ubiquitous expanded tumor TCRs appeared in blood more than at follow-up.

Germline V gives CDR1 SGHTA, CDR2 FQGNSA. Trimming cost V 2 bases and J 9 bases, with 13 bases left between them. The CDR3 runs to 14 residues. Indicated time point: sample taken at primary tumor resection. Whole RNA came from tumor, nontumor lung or frozen PBMC and was sequenced without being sorted. This clonotype was observed many times. Its antigen is undetermined. Individual TCR cDNA molecules each bore their own unique molecular identifier. A single record per CDR3 protein comes from TCRdb applying MiXCR to the 5' RACE reads. The data contain about 26,000 distinct CDR3 sequences, 9.5% to 15% of them singletons.

Sample: PBMCs, taken at surgery. V is TRBV7-2 and J is TRBJ2-2; D is perhaps TRBD1 or TRBD2 (6 bases each). This receptor was taken from a female donor with early-stage non-small cell lung cancer. In nucleotides, the CDR3 is TGTGCCAGCAGCTTAAAAGGGGGGTACTGGGAGCTGTTTTTT. Protein: CASSLKGGYWELFF.